This T cell receptor (beta chain) was retrieved from a study of blood T cell repertoires in COVID-19. CDR1 is LNHDA and CDR2 is SQIVND in the germline V gene (reference sequence). This CDR3 is built from 12 residues. With 5 bases removed from V and 7 bases from J, the gap between germline ends came to 11 bases. Libraries were prepared by immunoSEQ multiplex PCR; TCRdb keeps only in-frame clonotypes and omits some of them. The sample gives 100,000 to 150,000 clones, 60% to 80% of which show up once; roughly 5% is in the top ten. The chain links TRBV19 to TRBJ1-2; weak D call: TRBD1 (5 bases). Sample: peripheral blood. The source is a man aged 55 to 70 with acute or convalescent COVID-19. CDR3 sequence (DNA): TGTGCCAGTAGTGCCCAGGGTGGTGGCTACACCTTC. Residues: CASSAQGGGYTF.